These 2 T cell receptor beta chains came from one sample sequenced in a study of blood T cells in healthy people across ages. A sample-barcoded 5' primer and a J-beta primer mix were used in a second PCR of roughly 6 to 11 cycles. MiXCR was run by TCRdb on the 5' RACE reads, yielding one entry per CDR3 protein. There are over 1,300,000 distinct CDR3 sequences in the sample; approximately 59% occur only once, and 5% to 7% lies in the top ten. The sample comprised blood. Every receptor here comes from a young man in good health.

The V and J genes are TRBV20-1 and TRBJ2-5; D assignment may be TRBD1 or TRBD2 (6 bases each). The V end was cut by 5 bases, the J end by 11 bases, with 21 bases between. Germline assignment: CDR1 DFQATT and CDR2 SNEGSKA (reference sequence). This CDR3 region has 13 residues. The CDR3 DNA follows: TGCAGTGCTTTGAGGGGGGCCATGAATGAGCAGTACTTC. Its translation is CSALRGAMNEQYF.

This clonotype was detected a few times. The chain carries TRBV7-2 and TRBJ2-3, with 8 bases matching TRBD1. With V trimmed by 5 bases and J by 5 bases, 6 bases remained unmatched. The CDR3 length is 14 residues. The germline V gene has CDR1 SGHTA and CDR2 FQGNSA. The CDR3 is CASSIRGREDTQYF. The CDR3 DNA reads TGTGCCAGCAGCATCAGGGGGCGGGAAGATACGCAGTATTTT.